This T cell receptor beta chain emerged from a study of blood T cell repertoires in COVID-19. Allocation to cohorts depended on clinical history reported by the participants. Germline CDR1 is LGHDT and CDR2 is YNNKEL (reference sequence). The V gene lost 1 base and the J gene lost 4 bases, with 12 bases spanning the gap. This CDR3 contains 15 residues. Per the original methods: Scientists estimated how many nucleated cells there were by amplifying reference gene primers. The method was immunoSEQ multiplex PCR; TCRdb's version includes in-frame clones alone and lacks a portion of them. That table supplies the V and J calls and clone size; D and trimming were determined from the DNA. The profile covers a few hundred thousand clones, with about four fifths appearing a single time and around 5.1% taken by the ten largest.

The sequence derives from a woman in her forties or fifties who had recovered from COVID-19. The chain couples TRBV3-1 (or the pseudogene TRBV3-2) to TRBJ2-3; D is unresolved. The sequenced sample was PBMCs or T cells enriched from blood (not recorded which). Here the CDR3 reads CASSQASGEADTQYF. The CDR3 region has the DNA TGTGCCAGCAGCCAAGCATCTGGCGAGGCAGATACGCAGTATTTT.